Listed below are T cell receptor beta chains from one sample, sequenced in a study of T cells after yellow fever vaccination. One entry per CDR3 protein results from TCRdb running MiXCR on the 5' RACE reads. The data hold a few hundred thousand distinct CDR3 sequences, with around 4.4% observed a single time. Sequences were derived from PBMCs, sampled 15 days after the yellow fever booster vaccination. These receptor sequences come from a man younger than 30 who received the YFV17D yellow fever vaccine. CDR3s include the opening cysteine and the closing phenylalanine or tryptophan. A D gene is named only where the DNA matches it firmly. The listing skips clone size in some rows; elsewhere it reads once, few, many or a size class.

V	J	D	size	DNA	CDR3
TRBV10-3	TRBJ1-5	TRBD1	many	TGTGCCATCAGTCAGCGGGACAGCCCCAATCAGCCCCAGCATTTT	CAISQRDSPNQPQHF
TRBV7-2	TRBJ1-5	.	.	TGTGCCAGCAGCGGGATTGGGGTACAGGGACAGCCCCAGCATTTT	CASSGIGVQGQPQHF
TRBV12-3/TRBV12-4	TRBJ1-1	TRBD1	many	TGTGCCAGCAGACCCGCAGGGGGCGGTGGCACTGAAGCTTTCTTT	CASRPAGGGGTEAFF
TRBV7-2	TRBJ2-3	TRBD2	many	TGTGCCAGCAGCTTAGTTGGGCTAGCGGGGCGCACAGATACGCAGTATTTT	CASSLVGLAGRTDTQYF
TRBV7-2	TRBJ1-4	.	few	TGTGCCAGCAGCTTCGGCAGGCCTGCAACTAATGAAAAACTGTTTTTT	CASSFGRPATNEKLFF
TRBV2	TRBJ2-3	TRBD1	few	TGTGCCAGTGGAACGCGAGGACAGGGCGATACGCAGTATTTT	CASGTRGQGDTQYF
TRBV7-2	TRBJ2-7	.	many	TGTGCCAGCAGCAAAAAGGGCGGCGAGCAGTACTTC	CASSKKGGEQYF
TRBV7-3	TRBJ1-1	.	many	TGTGCCAGCAGCCCTGCCTATGGGAACACTGAAGCTTTCTTT	CASSPAYGNTEAFF
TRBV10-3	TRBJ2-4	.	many	TGTGCCATCAGTGTTAGCAAAACCAAAAACATTCAGTACTTC	CAISVSKTKNIQYF
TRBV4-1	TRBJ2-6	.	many	TGCGCCAGCAGCCTTGAGCGGGCGCAGGGTAAATCTGGGGCCAACGTCCTGACTTTC	CASSLERAQGKSGANVLTF
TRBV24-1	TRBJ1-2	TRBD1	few	TGTGCCACCGGAGAAAGGGGGCAAGACGGCTACACCTTC	CATGERGQDGYTF
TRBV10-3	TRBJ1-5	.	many	TGTGCCATCAGTAGAGACGGAAACAATCAGCCCCAGCATTTT	CAISRDGNNQPQHF
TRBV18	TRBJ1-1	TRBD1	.	TGTGCCAGCTCATCCTTGGGACAGGGAAAAACTGAAGCTTTCTTT	CASSSLGQGKTEAFF
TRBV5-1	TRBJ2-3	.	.	TGCGCCAGCAGCTTGGGGCAGCGAGATACGCAGTATTTT	CASSLGQRDTQYF
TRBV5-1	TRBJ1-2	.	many	TGCGCCAGCAGCTTGGGGACCAATGGGGATGGCTACACCTTC	CASSLGTNGDGYTF
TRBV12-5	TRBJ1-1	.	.	TGTGCTAGTGCCCGCTTAGGTGAAGGGGTAAAAGAGGAAGCTTTCTTT	CASARLGEGVKEEAFF
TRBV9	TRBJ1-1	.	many	TGTGCCAGCAGCGTAGCTGGGGTGGGTGACACTGAAGCTTTCTTT	CASSVAGVGDTEAFF